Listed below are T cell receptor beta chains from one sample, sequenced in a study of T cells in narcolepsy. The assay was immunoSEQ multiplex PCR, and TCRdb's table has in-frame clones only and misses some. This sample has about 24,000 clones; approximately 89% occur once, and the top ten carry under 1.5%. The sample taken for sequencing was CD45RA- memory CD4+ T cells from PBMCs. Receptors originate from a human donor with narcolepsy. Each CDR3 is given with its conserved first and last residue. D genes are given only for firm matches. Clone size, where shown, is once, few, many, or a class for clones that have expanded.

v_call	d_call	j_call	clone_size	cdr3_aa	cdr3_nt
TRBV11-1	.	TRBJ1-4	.	CASSFSGGRTEKLFF	TGTGCCAGCAGCTTCTCCGGGGGGCGCACTGAAAAACTGTTTTTT
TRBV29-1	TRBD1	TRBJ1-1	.	CSGGQALATEAFF	TGCAGCGGTGGACAGGCCCTGGCCACTGAAGCTTTCTTT
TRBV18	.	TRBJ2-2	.	CASSPPVGGRGRTGELFF	TGTGCCAGCTCACCTCCGGTGGGGGGGAGGGGGAGAACCGGGGAGCTGTTTTTT
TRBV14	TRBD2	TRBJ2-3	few	CASSQAGRASTDTQYF	TGTGCCAGCAGCCAAGCCGGGAGGGCAAGCACAGATACGCAGTATTTT
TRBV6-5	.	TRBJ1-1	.	CASSYDTGFETEAFF	TGTGCCAGCAGTTACGACACAGGGTTTGAAACTGAAGCTTTCTTT
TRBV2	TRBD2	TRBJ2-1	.	CASSPDLAGSWNEQFF	TGTGCCAGCAGTCCTGATCTAGCGGGGTCTTGGAATGAGCAGTTCTTC
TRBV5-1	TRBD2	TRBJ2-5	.	CASSSPGGQETQYF	TGCGCCAGCAGCTCCCCGGGAGGGCAGGAGACCCAGTACTTC
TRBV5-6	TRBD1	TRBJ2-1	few	CASSRRDRSEQFF	TGTGCCAGCAGCCGCCGGGACAGGAGTGAGCAGTTCTTC
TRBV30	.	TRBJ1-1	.	CACCKRVNTEAFF	TGTGCCTGTTGCAAGCGGGTGAACACTGAAGCTTTCTTT
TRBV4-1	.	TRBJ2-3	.	CASSQVDLIYTDTQYF	TGCGCCAGCAGCCAAGTAGATCTCATATACACAGATACGCAGTATTTT
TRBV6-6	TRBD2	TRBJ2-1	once	CASTLAGGTNNEQFF	TGTGCCAGCACCCTAGCGGGAGGCACTAACAATGAGCAGTTCTTC
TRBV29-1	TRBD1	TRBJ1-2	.	CSVDWFRTGSNYGYTF	TGTAGCGTTGATTGGTTCCGGACAGGGAGTAACTATGGCTACACCTTC
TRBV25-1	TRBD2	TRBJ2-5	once	CASSDRGGLRETQYF	TGTGCCAGCAGTGACCGGGGGGGCCTTAGAGAGACCCAGTACTTC
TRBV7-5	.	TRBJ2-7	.	CARSLVFWTGLWYEQYF	TGTGCCAGAAGCTTAGTATTTTGGACAGGCCTATGGTACGAGCAGTACTTC
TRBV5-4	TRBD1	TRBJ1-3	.	CASSDRDRGSGNTIYF	TGTGCCAGCAGCGACCGGGACAGGGGATCTGGAAACACCATATATTTT
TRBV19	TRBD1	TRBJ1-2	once	CASSIRQGGYGYTF	TGTGCCAGTAGTATCAGACAGGGAGGCTATGGCTACACCTTC
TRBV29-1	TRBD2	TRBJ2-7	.	CSIASGRGYEQYF	TGCAGCATTGCTAGCGGGAGAGGTTATGAGCAGTACTTC
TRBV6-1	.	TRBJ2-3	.	CASRTVLGTDTQYF	TGTGCCAGCAGGACAGTCCTCGGCACAGATACGCAGTATTTT
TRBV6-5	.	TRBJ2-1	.	CASSRFGSNNEQFF	TGTGCCAGCAGCAGGTTTGGCAGTAACAATGAGCAGTTCTTC
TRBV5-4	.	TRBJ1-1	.	CASTSLVGGEAFF	TGTGCCAGCACCTCCCTTGTTGGGGGCGAAGCTTTCTTT
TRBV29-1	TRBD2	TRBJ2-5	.	CSAELAGRPETQYF	TGCAGCGCCGAACTAGCGGGACGTCCAGAGACCCAGTACTTC
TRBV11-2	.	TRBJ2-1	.	CASSLQGSGEQFF	TGTGCCAGCAGCTTACAGGGTTCTGGTGAGCAGTTCTTC
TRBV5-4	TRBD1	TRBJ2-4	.	CASSIETGQDIQYF	TGTGCCAGCAGCATAGAGACAGGGCAGGACATTCAGTACTTC
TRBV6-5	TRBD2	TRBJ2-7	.	CASSYSTSPKYEQYF	TGTGCCAGCAGTTACTCGACTAGCCCTAAGTACGAGCAGTACTTC
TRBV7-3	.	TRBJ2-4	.	CVSSLRDRAKNIQYF	TGTGTCAGCAGCTTACGAGACAGAGCCAAAAACATTCAGTACTTC
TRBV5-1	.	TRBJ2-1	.	CASSPGMKVSYNEQFF	TGCGCCAGCAGCCCGGGGATGAAGGTATCCTACAATGAGCAGTTCTTC
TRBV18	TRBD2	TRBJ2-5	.	CASSGGGPKEQYF	TGTGCCAGCTCAGGGGGAGGGCCTAAGGAGCAGTACTTC
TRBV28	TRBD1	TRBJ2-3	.	CASRAPPGGKNSDTQYF	TGTGCCAGCAGGGCACCCCCAGGGGGCAAGAATTCAGATACGCAGTATTTT
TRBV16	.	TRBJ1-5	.	CASSHTRDQPQHF	TGTGCCAGCAGCCACACGAGGGATCAGCCCCAGCATTTT
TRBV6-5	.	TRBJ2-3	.	CAATPGEGTQYF	TGTGCAGCAACCCCGGGGGAAGGTACGCAGTATTTT
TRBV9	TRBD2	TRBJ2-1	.	CASSVVSGSDNEQFF	TGTGCCAGCAGCGTAGTTAGCGGGAGCGACAATGAGCAGTTCTTC